A single sample is the source of the 14 T cell receptor beta chains below, sequenced in a study of cytomegalovirus exposure and HLA in healthy donors. This PCR relied on a set of 60 Vbeta primers and 13 Jbeta primers. TCRdb keeps only in-frame clones here, not all; method: immunoSEQ multiplex PCR. The sample has 100,000 to 150,000 clones, less than 20% seen once; the top ten hold 1.5% to 2%. The specimen was PBMCs. These receptors came from a woman between 18 and 29 years old in good health and CMV-seronegative.

The chain links TRBV6-1 to TRBJ1-4, with D perhaps TRBD1 (6 bases). The CDR3 covers 11 residues. Germline lookup yields CDR1 MNHNS and CDR2 SASEGT. Trimming removed 7 bases at V and 8 bases at J, with 8 bases between. CDR3 in amino acids: CASKGVEKLFF. The DNA for the CDR3 is TGTGCCAGCAAGGGGGTGGAAAAACTGTTTTTT.

This clone was detected a few times. V and J are TRBV10-3 and TRBJ1-2, with 9 bases aligning to TRBD1. Trimming cost V 4 bases and J 3 bases; bases outside gene matches: 9. The CDR3 totals 16 residues. Germline assignment: CDR1 ENHRY and CDR2 SYGVKD. CDR3 in DNA: TGTGCCATCAGTGGCGGACAGGGGCCCGTTGACTATGGCTACACCTTC. It is translated as CAISGGQGPVDYGYTF.

This clone showed up just a few times. Written as DNA, the CDR3 is TGTGCCTGGAGCCCGGGACAGCTCAATCAGCCCCAGCATTTT. This codes for CAWSPGQLNQPQHF. V usage is TRBV30 and J usage is TRBJ1-5; 7 bases are shared with TRBD1. J lost 3 bases, V lost 3 bases, and 5 bases had no gene match. CDR3 length: 14 residues. The germline V gene encodes CDR1 GTSNPN and CDR2 SVGIG (reference sequence).

This clone was observed a few times. J is TRBJ1-4 and V is TRBV6-6, with TRBD1 matching over 7 bases. CDR3 size: 14 residues. Losses at the gene ends were 5 bases for V and 6 bases for J; bases not matched to a gene: 6. Germline V gene lookup returns CDR1 MNHNY and CDR2 SVGAGI (reference sequence). DNA for the CDR3: TGTGCCAGCAGTCGGGACAGTTCTTATGAAAAACTGTTTTTT. Translation: CASSRDSSYEKLFF.

This clone was detected only a few times. This sequence joins TRBV28 and TRBJ2-7, with TRBD1 matching 7 bases. With V trimmed by 5 bases and J by 1 base, 2 bases remained unmatched. Germline values: CDR1 MDHEN, CDR2 SYDVKM. This CDR3 comprises 13 residues. The CDR3 is CASSRTGSYEQYF. In DNA, the CDR3 is TGTGCCAGCAGTCGGACAGGTTCCTACGAGCAGTACTTC.

The chain is built from TRBV5-4 and TRBJ1-3, with D maybe TRBD1 (5 bases). The germline CDR1 and CDR2 sequences are SGHNT and YYREEE (reference sequence). The ends were cut back, 0 bases at V and 4 bases at J, with 17 bases in the middle. The CDR3 runs 17 residues. CDR3 sequence: CASSLGGTPLGGNTIYF. The CDR3 nucleotides read TGTGCCAGCAGCTTGGGGGGGACTCCACTAGGAGGAAACACCATATATTTT.

This chain joins TRBV18 and TRBJ2-7, with TRBD2 matching 9 bases. J was trimmed by 6 bases and V by 2 bases; bases with no gene match: 5. CDR3 length: 14 residues. The germline gives CDR1 KGHSH, CDR2 LQKENI. The CDR3 loop reads CASSPIAGEAEQYF. CDR3 sequence (DNA): TGTGCCAGCTCACCAATAGCGGGAGAGGCCGAGCAGTACTTC.

The chain has TRBV9 and TRBJ2-5, with 12 bases fitting TRBD2. The ends lost 0 bases at V and 2 bases at J; junction bases unmatched: 5. CDR1 is SGDLS, CDR2 YYNGEE, per germline. This CDR3 is 17 amino acids long. The CDR3 spells CASSVEGLAGFQETQYF. CDR3 DNA sequence: TGTGCCAGCAGCGTAGAGGGACTAGCGGGTTTTCAAGAGACCCAGTACTTC.

This clone was seen more than once but under ten times. The chain joins TRBV5-6 to TRBJ1-1; the D is unclear. CDR3 length: 14 amino acids. Germline V CDR1 and CDR2: SGHDT, YYEEEE. V shed 1 base and J shed 1 base, with 8 bases lying between them. CDR3: CASSLWPPNTEAFF. CDR3 DNA sequence: TGTGCCAGCAGCTTGTGGCCGCCGAACACTGAAGCTTTCTTT.

The chain joins TRBV7-9 to TRBJ2-7, with D uncertain. Germline V gene data show CDR1 as SEHNR and CDR2 as FQNEAQ (reference sequence). The CDR3 runs 13 residues. V was cut by 5 bases and J by 5 bases, with 13 bases left in between. In DNA form, the CDR3 reads TGTGCCAGCAGCCCGACGCCACGGGACGAGCAGTACTTC. This encodes CASSPTPRDEQYF.

This clone was seen a few times. V usage is TRBV28 and J usage is TRBJ2-1; TRBD2 matches 8 bases. J was trimmed by 4 bases and V by 10 bases; bases with no gene match: 9. This CDR3 has 14 residues. The germline V gene encodes CDR1 MDHEN and CDR2 SYDVKM. CDR3 nucleotide sequence: TGTGCCATGCCCACTAGCGGCCCATACAATGAGCAGTTCTTC. Translated: CAMPTSGPYNEQFF.

This chain uses TRBV28 with TRBJ2-7, with a possible D match to TRBD1 (6 bases). CDR3 length: 15 residues. Trimming pared 3 bases from V and 2 bases from J, leaving 14 bases between. In germline, CDR1 is MDHEN, CDR2 SYDVKM. CDR3 DNA: TGTGCCAGCAGTTTGACCCGGCAGGGGCCCTACGAGCAGTACTTC. It yields the protein CASSLTRQGPYEQYF. Complete variable domain (other parts from reference TRBV28 and TRBJ2-7): DVKVTQSSRYLVKRTGEKVFLECVQDMDHENMFWYRQDPGLGLRLIYFSYDVKMKEKGDIPEGYSVSREKKERFSLILESASTNQTSMYLCASSLTRQGPYEQYFGPGTRLTVT.

The sample holds a few counts of this clone. J is TRBJ2-7 and V is TRBV30; TRBD1 matches at 7 bases. In germline, CDR1 is GTSNPN, CDR2 SVGIG (reference sequence). The CDR3 extends over 13 amino acids. Trimming cost V 3 bases and J 7 bases; bases outside gene matches: 9. CDR3 nucleotide sequence: TGTGCCTGGAGGCGTGGGGTACAGGGGGAGCAGTACTTC. Translated: CAWRRGVQGEQYF.

The genes are TRBV28 and TRBJ1-5, with 8 bases that match TRBD1. J lost 0 bases, V lost 6 bases, and 10 bases had no gene match. The CDR3 is made up of 17 amino acids. Germline assignment: CDR1 MDHEN and CDR2 SYDVKM. CDR3 sequence reads: CASRYPGQAYSNQPQHF. DNA of the CDR3: TGTGCCAGCAGGTACCCGGGACAGGCTTATAGCAATCAGCCCCAGCATTTT.